These 24 T cell receptor beta chains originate from one sample sequenced in a study of blood T cell repertoires in COVID-19. Clones were read by immunoSEQ multiplex PCR, and TCRdb kept only the in-frame ones, dropping some. This table has about 120,000 clones, roughly three quarters appearing once. The sample consisted of peripheral blood. These receptors were collected from a man aged 40-55 years with active or convalescent COVID-19.

The CDR3 DNA reads as TGTGCCAGCAGTGGTGGTAGCTCCTATAATTCACCCCTCCACTTT. As protein: CASSGGSSYNSPLHF. This chain links TRBV2 with TRBJ1-6, with D unresolved. The V and J ends lost 4 bases and 0 bases respectively, with 7 bases between them. The CDR3 contains 15 residues. Looked up from germline, CDR1 is SNHLY and CDR2 is FYNNEI.

V and J are TRBV5-1 and TRBJ1-1, with D unresolved. The V end lost 4 bases, the J end lost 4 bases, and 17 bases lay between the germline ends. The CDR3 runs 15 residues. Per the germline V gene, CDR1 is SGHRS and CDR2 is YFSETQ. DNA of the CDR3: TGCGCCAGCAGCCGCGCATCAAAGACGGGCACTGAAGCTTTCTTT. Translating gives CASSRASKTGTEAFF.

The chain joins TRBV20-1 to TRBJ2-3; no clear D gene. Germline V gives CDR1 DFQATT, CDR2 SNEGSKA (reference sequence). This CDR3 has 11 residues. V was clipped by 3 bases and J by 4 bases, with 5 bases between them. CDR3 sequence (DNA): TGCAGTGCTAGCCGAGCAGATACGCAGTATTTT. Amino acid sequence: CSASRADTQYF.

The chain employs TRBV29-1 and TRBJ2-3, with D perhaps TRBD2 (7 bases). The V gene's germline CDR1 is SQVTM and CDR2 ANQGSEA. V lost 0 bases and J lost 6, with 13 bases in between. CDR3 length: 14 amino acids. This CDR3 reads CSVEDPGGRDTQYF. In DNA, the CDR3 is TGCAGCGTTGAAGACCCGGGGGGCCGGGATACGCAGTATTTT.

This clone was observed a single time. The chain has TRBV5-6 and TRBJ2-3; 10 bases are a match to TRBD1. The junction had 8 bases not matched to a gene; V was cut back by 4 bases and J by 6 bases. The CDR3 sequence is 15 residues long. Germline assignment: CDR1 SGHDT and CDR2 YYEEEE. CDR3 loop: CASSTDRGWSDTQYF. In nucleotides, the CDR3 is TGTGCCAGCAGCACGGACAGGGGGTGGTCGGATACGCAGTATTTT.

About this clone itself: At one of its ends the junction is not consistent with the germline gene, which may arise from a read error. V gene TRBV18 combines with J gene TRBJ2-3, with 9 bases that match TRBD2. The CDR3 is 15 amino acids. Germline V gives CDR1 KGHSH, CDR2 LQKENI. Written as DNA, the CDR3 is TGTGCCAGCTCGCCACAGGCGGGAGGGACAGATACGCAGTATTTT. Translated, it gives CASSPQAGGTDTQYF.

This rearrangement joins TRBV2 to TRBJ2-7; tentative D call: TRBD1 (5 bases). With 4 bases removed from V and 5 bases from J, the gap between germline ends came to 15 bases. Per the germline V gene, CDR1 is SNHLY and CDR2 is FYNNEI. There are 14 residues in the CDR3. CDR3 DNA sequence: TGTGCCAGCAGTGGGGCAGGGTTTCGAAACGAGCAGTACTTC. Translating gives CASSGAGFRNEQYF.

This clone has just a few counts. V usage is TRBV7-8 and J usage is TRBJ1-2, with 7 bases fitting TRBD1. From germline, CDR1 is SGHVS and CDR2 FQNEAQ. After removal of 4 bases from V and 6 bases from J, the junction contained 8 bases not matched to a gene. This CDR3 is built from 14 residues. CDR3 sequence reads: CASSYYQGGDGYTF. In DNA, the CDR3 is TGTGCCAGCAGCTATTACCAGGGGGGAGATGGCTACACCTTC.

The chain couples TRBV19 to TRBJ1-1, with 7 nucleotides matching TRBD1. Germline CDR1 LNHDA, CDR2 SQIVND (reference sequence). There are 15 residues in the CDR3. The junction had 11 bases not matched to a gene; V was cut back by 5 bases and J by 5 bases. This CDR3 is CASSLQTGRKTEAFF. CDR3 nucleotide sequence: TGTGCCAGTAGTCTCCAGACAGGGCGGAAGACTGAAGCTTTCTTT.

The chain combines TRBV28 with TRBJ1-2; D is unresolved. The V gene lost 7 bases and the J gene lost 4 bases, with 10 bases spanning the gap. Germline V gene data show CDR1 as MDHEN and CDR2 as SYDVKM. The CDR3 loop spans 12 amino acids. For the CDR3, the DNA is TGTGCCAGCACACAGTTGGGCTATGGCTACACCTTC. Translation: CASTQLGYGYTF.

This chain joins TRBV28 and TRBJ1-1; D gene uncertain. V was cut by 8 bases and J by 0 bases, with 19 bases left in between. The CDR3 is 16 residues long. Germline lookup yields CDR1 MDHEN and CDR2 SYDVKM. The CDR3: CASPRPLPAMNTEAFF. DNA for the CDR3: TGTGCCAGCCCGAGGCCCCTACCGGCTATGAACACTGAAGCTTTCTTT. The full variable domain, rest sourced from reference TRBV28 and TRBJ1-1, is DVKVTQSSRYLVKRTGEKVFLECVQDMDHENMFWYRQDPGLGLRLIYFSYDVKMKEKGDIPEGYSVSREKKERFSLILESASTNQTSMYLCASPRPLPAMNTEAFFGQGTRLTVV.

The V call is TRBV5-5, the J call TRBJ2-4; the D gene is possibly TRBD2 (7 bases). Germline loops: CDR1 SGHKS, CDR2 YYEKEE (reference sequence). The CDR3 loop spans 17 amino acids. V dropped 4 bases and J dropped 1 base, with 18 bases sitting between them. This CDR3 reads CASSNEGGGKAKNIQYF. The CDR3 DNA follows: TGTGCCAGCAGCAACGAGGGGGGAGGGAAGGCCAAAAACATTCAGTACTTC.

The rearrangement uses TRBV5-1 and TRBJ1-2, with 9 bases lining up with TRBD1. The germline gives CDR1 SGHRS, CDR2 YFSETQ. Trimming took 4 bases from V and 6 from J; bases not matched to a gene: 4. The CDR3 loop spans 13 amino acids. In DNA form, the CDR3 reads TGCGCCAGCAGCCCGGGACAGGGTCATGGCTACACCTTC. The encoded protein is CASSPGQGHGYTF.

V is TRBV27 and J is TRBJ1-5, with TRBD1 identical over 8 bases. J lost 6 bases, V lost 4 bases, and 5 bases had no gene match. Per the germline V gene, CDR1 is MNHEY and CDR2 is SMNVEV (reference sequence). This CDR3 has 14 amino acids. CDR3 loop: CASSSQGVGQPQHF. For the CDR3, the DNA is TGTGCCAGCAGTTCACAGGGGGTAGGTCAGCCCCAGCATTTT.

There are a few counts of this clone. The chain links TRBV6-6 to TRBJ2-6; no clear D gene. Trimming removed 7 bases from V and 2 bases from J, with 9 bases in between. Germline V gene lookup returns CDR1 MNHNY and CDR2 SVGAGI (reference sequence). The CDR3 runs 14 residues. This CDR3 is CASTDSAGANVLTF. The CDR3 DNA is TGTGCCAGCACCGACTCGGCTGGGGCCAACGTCCTGACTTTC.

The rearrangement joins TRBV5-1 to TRBJ1-4, with TRBD1 matching over 7 bases. The CDR3 covers 16 residues. Per germline, CDR1 SGHRS and CDR2 YFSETQ. Trimming cost V 4 bases and J 5 bases; bases outside gene matches: 11. The CDR3 region is CASSAASGTANEKLFF. CDR3 in DNA: TGCGCCAGCAGCGCCGCCTCCGGGACAGCAAATGAAAAACTGTTTTTT.

The sample holds one count of this clone. Here the CDR3 reads CATTRGSYGYTF. The CDR3 nucleotides are TGTGCCACTACAAGGGGGTCTTATGGCTACACCTTC. The chain links TRBV24-1 to TRBJ1-2; maybe TRBD1 (6 bases). This CDR3 comprises 12 residues. From germline, CDR1 is KGHDR and CDR2 SFDVKD. Trimming shortened V by 10 bases and J by 5 bases, and 13 bases separated the two germline ends.

V usage is TRBV14 and J usage is TRBJ1-6, with a tentative D call TRBD1 (5 bases). V lost 3 bases, J lost 6 bases, and 6 bases lay in between. The CDR3 length is 13 residues. In germline, CDR1 is SGHDN, CDR2 FVKESK. The CDR3 DNA reads as TGTGCCAGCAGCCAGGGGCCTAATTCACCCCTCCACTTT. Protein product: CASSQGPNSPLHF. Drawing the rest from reference TRBV14 and TRBJ1-6, the complete variable domain is EAGVTQFPSHSVIEKGQTVTLRCDPISGHDNLYWYRRVMGKEIKFLLHFVKESKQDESGMPNNRFLAERTGGTYSTLKVQPAELEDSGVYFCASSQGPNSPLHFGNGTRLTVT.

V gene TRBV2 combines with J gene TRBJ2-1; a possible D gene is TRBD1 (5 bases). The length of the CDR3 is 13 residues. Germline V gives CDR1 SNHLY, CDR2 FYNNEI. The V end lost 6 bases, the J end lost 8 bases, and 14 bases lay between the germline ends. The CDR3 DNA follows: TGTGCCAGCAGGCAGGACACCGGGTATGAGCAGTTCTTC. Translated: CASRQDTGYEQFF.

J is TRBJ1-4 and V is TRBV4-2, with D possibly matching TRBD1 (5 bases). This CDR3 comprises 13 residues. V gave up 0 bases and J gave up 14 bases, with 13 bases separating them. The V gene's germline CDR1 is LGHNA and CDR2 YNFKEQ. The CDR3 here is CASSQDRGRGLFF. The CDR3 DNA reads TGTGCCAGCAGCCAAGATCGGGGGAGAGGGCTGTTTTTT.

The rearrangement uses TRBV5-1 and TRBJ2-3; D possibly corresponds to TRBD1 (5 bases). The CDR3 length is 15 residues. Deletions cut 0 bases from V and 0 bases from J, with 8 bases between. Germline loops: CDR1 SGHRS, CDR2 YFSETQ. CDR3 nucleotides: TGCGCCAGCAGCTTGGAGGGGATGAGCACAGATACGCAGTATTTT. Translation: CASSLEGMSTDTQYF.

V is TRBV10-3 and J is TRBJ2-1; 9 positions match TRBD2. The CDR3 sequence is 13 residues long. The germline V gene has CDR1 ENHRY and CDR2 SYGVKD. With V trimmed by 11 bases and J by 7 bases, 9 bases remained unmatched. The CDR3 coding sequence is TGTGCCTTTCAGCGGGAGGATAGGAATGAGCAGTTCTTC. Amino acids: CAFQREDRNEQFF.

This clone occurred many times. The V gene is TRBV18, the J gene TRBJ2-1; the D gene is possibly TRBD2 (6 bases). This CDR3 is 16 amino acids long. Trimming took 3 bases from V and 9 from J, leaving 21 bases between them. Germline assignment: CDR1 KGHSH and CDR2 LQKENI. Written as DNA, the CDR3 is TGTGCCAGCTCACCGCCGGGGACTTACTTAGAACCTGAGCAGTTCTTC. It codes for CASSPPGTYLEPEQFF.

The V gene is TRBV6-6, the J gene TRBJ2-7; possibly TRBD1 for D (6 bases). V lost 4 bases to trimming and J lost 3 bases, with 19 bases between them. The CDR3 has 16 residues. Per the germline V gene, CDR1 is MNHNY and CDR2 is SVGAGI (reference sequence). The CDR3 loop is CASSSDSPRGRYEQYF. The CDR3 nucleotides are TGTGCCAGCAGTTCGGACAGCCCCCGTGGTCGCTACGAGCAGTACTTC.